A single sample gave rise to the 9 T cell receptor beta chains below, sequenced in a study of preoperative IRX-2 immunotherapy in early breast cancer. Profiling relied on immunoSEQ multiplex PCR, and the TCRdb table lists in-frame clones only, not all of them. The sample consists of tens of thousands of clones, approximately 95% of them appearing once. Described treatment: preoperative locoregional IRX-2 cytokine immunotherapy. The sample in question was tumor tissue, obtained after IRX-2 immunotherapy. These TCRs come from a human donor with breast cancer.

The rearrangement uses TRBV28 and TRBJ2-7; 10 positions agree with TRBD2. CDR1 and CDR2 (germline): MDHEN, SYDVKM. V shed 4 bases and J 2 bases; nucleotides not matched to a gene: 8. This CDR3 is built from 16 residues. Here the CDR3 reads CASSSPSLAGAYEQYF. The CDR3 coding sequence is TGTGCCAGCAGTTCCCCCTCTCTAGCGGGAGCCTACGAGCAGTACTTC.

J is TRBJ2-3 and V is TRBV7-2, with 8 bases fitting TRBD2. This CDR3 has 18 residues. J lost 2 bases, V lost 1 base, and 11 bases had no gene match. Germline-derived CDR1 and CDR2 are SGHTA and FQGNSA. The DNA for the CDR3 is TGTGCCAGCAGCTTAGGGTTCGGCGGGGGGTATAACACAGATACGCAGTATTTT. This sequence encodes CASSLGFGGGYNTDTQYF.

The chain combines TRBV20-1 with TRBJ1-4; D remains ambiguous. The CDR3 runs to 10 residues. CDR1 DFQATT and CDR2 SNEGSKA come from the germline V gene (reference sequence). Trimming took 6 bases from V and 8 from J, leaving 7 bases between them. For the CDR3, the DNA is TGCAGTGCCGTACAGGAAAAACTGTTTTTT. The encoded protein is CSAVQEKLFF.

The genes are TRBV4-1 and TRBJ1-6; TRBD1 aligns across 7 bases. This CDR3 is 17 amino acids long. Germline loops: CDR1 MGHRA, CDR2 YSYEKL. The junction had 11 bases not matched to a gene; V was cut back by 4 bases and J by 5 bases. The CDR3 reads CASSLRGPKINNSPLHF. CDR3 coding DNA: TGCGCCAGCAGCCTTAGGGGGCCCAAGATCAATAATTCACCCCTCCACTTT.

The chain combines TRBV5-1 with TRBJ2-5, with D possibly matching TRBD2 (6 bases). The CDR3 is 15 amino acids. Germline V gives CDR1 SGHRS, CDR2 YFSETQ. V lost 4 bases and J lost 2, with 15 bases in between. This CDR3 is CASSPVVGGQETQYF. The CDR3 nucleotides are TGCGCCAGCAGCCCGGTCGTCGGGGGACAAGAGACCCAGTACTTC.

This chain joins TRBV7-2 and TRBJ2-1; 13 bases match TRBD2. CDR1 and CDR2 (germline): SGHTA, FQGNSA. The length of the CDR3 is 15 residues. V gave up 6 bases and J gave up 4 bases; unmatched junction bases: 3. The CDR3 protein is CASSRTSGGYNEQFF. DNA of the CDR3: TGTGCCAGCAGTCGGACTAGCGGGGGATACAATGAGCAGTTCTTC. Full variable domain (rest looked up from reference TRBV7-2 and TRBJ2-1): GAGVSQSPSNKVTEKGKDVELRCDPISGHTALYWYRQSLGQGLEFLIYFQGNSAPDKSGLPSDRFSAERTGGSVSTLTIQRTQQEDSAVYLCASSRTSGGYNEQFFGPGTRLTVL.

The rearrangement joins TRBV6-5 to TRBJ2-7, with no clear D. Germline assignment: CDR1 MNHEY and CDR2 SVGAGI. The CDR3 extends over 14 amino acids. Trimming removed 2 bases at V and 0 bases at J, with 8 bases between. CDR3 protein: CASSYVSNSYEQYF. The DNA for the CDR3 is TGTGCCAGCAGTTACGTTAGCAACTCCTACGAGCAGTACTTC.

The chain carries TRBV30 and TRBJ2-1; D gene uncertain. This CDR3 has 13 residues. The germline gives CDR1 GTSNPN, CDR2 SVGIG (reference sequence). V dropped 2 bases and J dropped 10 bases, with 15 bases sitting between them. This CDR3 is CAWSRDHGLEQFF. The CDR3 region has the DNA TGTGCCTGGAGTCGAGATCATGGATTAGAGCAGTTCTTC.

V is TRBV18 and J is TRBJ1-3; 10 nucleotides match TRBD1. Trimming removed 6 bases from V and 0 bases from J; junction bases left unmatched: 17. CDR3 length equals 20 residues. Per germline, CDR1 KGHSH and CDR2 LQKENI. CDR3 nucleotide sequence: TGTGCCAGCTCCCAACTACGGACAGGGGGAACTCCCAGCTCTGGAAACACCATATATTTT. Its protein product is CASSQLRTGGTPSSGNTIYF.